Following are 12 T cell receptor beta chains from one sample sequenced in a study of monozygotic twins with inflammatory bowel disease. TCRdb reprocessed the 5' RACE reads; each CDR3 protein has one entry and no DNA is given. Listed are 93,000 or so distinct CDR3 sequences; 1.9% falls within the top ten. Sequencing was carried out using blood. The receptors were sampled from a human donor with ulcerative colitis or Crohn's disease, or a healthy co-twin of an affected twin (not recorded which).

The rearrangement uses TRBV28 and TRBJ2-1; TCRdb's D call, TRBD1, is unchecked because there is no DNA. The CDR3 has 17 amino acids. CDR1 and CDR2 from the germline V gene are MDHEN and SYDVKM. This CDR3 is CASSPTRDRFSGSEQFF.

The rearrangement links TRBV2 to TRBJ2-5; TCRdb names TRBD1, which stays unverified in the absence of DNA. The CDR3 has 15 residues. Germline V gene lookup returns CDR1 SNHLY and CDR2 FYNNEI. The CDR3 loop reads CASRATTGRWETQYF.

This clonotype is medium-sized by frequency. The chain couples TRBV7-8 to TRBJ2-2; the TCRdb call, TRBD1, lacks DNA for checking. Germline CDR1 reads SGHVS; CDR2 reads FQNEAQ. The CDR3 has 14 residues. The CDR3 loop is CASSRGLKHGELFF.

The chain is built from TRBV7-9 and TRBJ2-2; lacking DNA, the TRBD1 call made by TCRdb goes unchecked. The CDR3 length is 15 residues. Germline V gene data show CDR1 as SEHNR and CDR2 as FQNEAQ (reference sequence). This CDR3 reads CASNPRGQHTGELFF. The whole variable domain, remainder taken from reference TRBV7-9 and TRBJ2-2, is DTGVSQNPRHKITKRGQNVTFRCDPISEHNRLYWYRQTLGQGPEFLTYFQNEAQLEKSRLLSDRFSAERPKGSFSTLEIQRTEQGDSAMYLCASNPRGQHTGELFFGEGSRLTVL.

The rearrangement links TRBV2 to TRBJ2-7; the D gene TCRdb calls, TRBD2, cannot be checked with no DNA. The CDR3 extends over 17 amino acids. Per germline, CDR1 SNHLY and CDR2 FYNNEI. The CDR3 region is CASRGLAGGGSSYEQYF.

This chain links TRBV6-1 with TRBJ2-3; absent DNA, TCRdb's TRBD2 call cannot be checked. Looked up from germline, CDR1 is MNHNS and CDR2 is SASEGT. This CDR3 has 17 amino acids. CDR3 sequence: CASSPGGWREKGDTQYF.

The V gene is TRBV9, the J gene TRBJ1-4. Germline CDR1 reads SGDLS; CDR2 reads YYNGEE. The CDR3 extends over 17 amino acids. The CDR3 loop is CASSVGPRIRTNEKLFF.

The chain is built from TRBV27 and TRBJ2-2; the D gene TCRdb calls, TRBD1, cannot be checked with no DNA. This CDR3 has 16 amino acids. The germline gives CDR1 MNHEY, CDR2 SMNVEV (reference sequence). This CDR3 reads CASSRRQGVDTGELFF.

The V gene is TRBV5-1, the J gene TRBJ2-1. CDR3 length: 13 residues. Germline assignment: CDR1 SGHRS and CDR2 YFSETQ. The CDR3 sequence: CASSLALNNEQFF. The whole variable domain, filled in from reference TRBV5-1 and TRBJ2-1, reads KAGVTQTPRYLIKTRGQQVTLSCSPISGHRSVSWYQQTPGQGLQFLFEYFSETQRNKGNFPGRFSGRQFSNSRSEMNVSTLELGDSALYLCASSLALNNEQFFGPGTRLTVL.

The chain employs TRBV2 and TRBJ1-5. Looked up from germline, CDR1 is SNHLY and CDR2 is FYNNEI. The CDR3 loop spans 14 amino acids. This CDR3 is CASSREDSGQPQHF.

The CDR3: CASSPLGANYGYTF. The chain uses TRBV18 and TRBJ1-2. In germline, CDR1 is KGHSH, CDR2 LQKENI. This CDR3 has 14 residues. Supplemented by reference TRBV18 and TRBJ1-2, the full variable domain reads NAGVMQNPRHLVRRRGQEARLRCSPMKGHSHVYWYRQLPEEGLKFMVYLQKENIIDESGMPKERFSAEFPKEGPSILRIQQVVRGDSAAYFCASSPLGANYGYTFGSGTRLTVV.

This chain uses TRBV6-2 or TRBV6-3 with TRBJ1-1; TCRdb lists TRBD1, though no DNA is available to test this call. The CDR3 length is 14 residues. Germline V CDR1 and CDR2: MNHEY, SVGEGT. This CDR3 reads CASRDRGGFTEAFF.